This TCR beta chain was obtained from a study of blood T cell repertoires in COVID-19 (dated by TCRdb to 2018 to 2020). Context from the whole study: The collaborator samples originated in the United States, Italy and Spain and spanned the acute and convalescent phases of COVID-19. The material from the prospective study consisted of cDNA or gDNA derived from T cells, B-cell-depleted T cells, or PBMCs. Deeply sampled blood TCRbeta repertoires from subjects exposed to, actively infected with, or recovered from COVID-19 were included in the dataset. The repertoires were released in a freely available public database intended as a resource for research on the immune response to SARS-CoV-2. The samples were drawn from two sources: the first 160 participants of the ongoing ImmuneRACE study, and 1,000 to 1,500 subjects contributed by 6 global collaborators. Sample metadata almost always included a de-identified subject ID, COVID-19 status, age in years and sex. Where HLA class I and class II types were available, the types were taken from metadata supplied by the sample provider, not from assay-based typing. What the authors observed across the whole study: The amount of clinical and demographic metadata varied by source and participant and was provided uncurated.

Collaborating institutions collected whole blood in K2EDTA tubes following their own protocols. For TCRbeta analysis, collaborator samples were shipped as frozen whole blood, as isolated PBMCs, or as DNA extracted from either sample type. In the case of this clone: No cognate antigen has been identified for it. No per-base quality is available; no much larger clone lies one base away.

TCRbeta CDR3 regions were amplified from genomic DNA by means of the immunoSEQ Assay, a bias-controlled multiplex PCR. Processing in the source paper ran as follows. The number of nucleated cells in each sample was estimated from the amplification of reference gene primers within the assay. To quantify the absolute abundance of each unique TCRbeta CDR3 rearrangement, sequence reads were collapsed and filtered. Productive Simpson clonality was computed per sample as the square root of Simpson's diversity index over productive rearrangements. TCRdb mirrors the immuneACCESS table, restricted to in-frame sequences. Some clones are absent from its copies; in checked studies, under half trace to an unresolved V gene, and the reason for the others is unknown. The DNA was the basis for D and trimming; V, J and clone size are from that table. The sample table holds about 130,000 clones, of which roughly 80% were seen once. Under 2.5% of the sample comes from the top ten.

Sequenced input: peripheral blood. The receptor was derived from a man aged 65 to 79 with acute or convalescent COVID-19.

Read as DNA, the sequence is TGTGCCAGCAGCCTCTCCTCGGGACAGGGTCAAGGCTACACCTTC. It encodes CASSLSSGQGQGYTF. The rearrangement combines TRBV9 with TRBJ1-2; 9 junctional bases match TRBD1. CDR1 is given as SGDLS and CDR2 as YYNGEE, both from the germline V gene. V ends up 4 bases short and J 8 bases short, with an unmatched junction base count of 12. Reading from cysteine to phenylalanine, the CDR3 counts 15 amino acids. Of all the DNA, just the CDR3 is kept, 45 bases in frame from base 1.